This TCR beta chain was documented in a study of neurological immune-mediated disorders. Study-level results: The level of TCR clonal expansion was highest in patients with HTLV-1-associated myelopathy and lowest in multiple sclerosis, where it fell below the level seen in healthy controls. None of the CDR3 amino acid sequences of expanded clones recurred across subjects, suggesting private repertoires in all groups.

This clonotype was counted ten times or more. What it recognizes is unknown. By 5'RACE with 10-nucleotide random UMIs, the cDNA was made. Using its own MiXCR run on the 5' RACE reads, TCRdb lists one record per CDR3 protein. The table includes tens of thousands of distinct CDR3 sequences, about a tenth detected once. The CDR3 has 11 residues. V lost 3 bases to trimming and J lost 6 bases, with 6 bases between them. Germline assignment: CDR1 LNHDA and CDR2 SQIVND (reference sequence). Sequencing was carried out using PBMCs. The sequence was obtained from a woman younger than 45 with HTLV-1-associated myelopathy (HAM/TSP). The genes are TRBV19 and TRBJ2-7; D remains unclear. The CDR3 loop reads CASSIPGEQYF. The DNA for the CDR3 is TGTGCCAGTAGTATCCCGGGCGAGCAGTACTTC.